A selection of T cell receptor beta chains follows, all from one sample in a study of OX40 agonist ivuxolimab in advanced cancers. Here immunoSEQ multiplex PCR was the method, and the copy in TCRdb shows in-frame clones only, minus some. The table has tens of thousands of clones, 75% to 90% seen once; the top ten hold approximately 0.8%. The specimen was CD4+ or CD8+ T cells sorted from blood, collected in a trial of the OX40 agonist ivuxolimab. The receptors were gathered from an adult with an advanced solid tumor such as melanoma, head and neck, liver or kidney cancer. The conserved cysteine and the conserved F or W are not part of the CDR3 here.

j_call,cdr3_length,v_call,cdr3_aa
TRBJ1-1,15,TRBV7-9,ASSSLFGGPENTEAF
TRBJ2-7,12,TRBV15,ATSRDLGLYEQY
TRBJ1-1,10,TRBV18,ASSPEGAEAF
TRBJ1-2,12,TRBV25-1,ASSAGASDYGYT
TRBJ2-2,10,TRBV28,ASSQKHEELF
TRBJ2-5,15,TRBV7-2,ASSLIRTSGRAETQY
TRBJ2-2,12,TRBV5-3,ASSQGHPTGELF
TRBJ2-7,11,TRBV5-1,ASSQTGSYEQY
TRBJ1-4,12,TRBV5-4,ASSLAGVGEKLF
TRBJ1-3,11,TRBV7-6,ASSSNRGNTIY
TRBJ2-1,13,TRBV11-1,ASSSTGRGNNEQF
TRBJ2-7,11,TRBV19,ASSISQAGEQY
TRBJ2-5,12,TRBV11-2,ASSLEPGQETQY
TRBJ2-7,13,TRBV6-1,ASQRELGGTYEQY
TRBJ2-5,11,TRBV28,ASSGQGVGIQY
TRBJ1-1,11,TRBV10-3,AIRPPGGPEAF
TRBJ2-7,12,TRBV15,ATSRDRGIGEQY
TRBJ1-2,10,TRBV28,ASSLMSYGYT
TRBJ2-7,14,TRBV19,ASSPPGAPSSYEQY
TRBJ1-1,12,TRBV7-2,ASRLTGENTEAF
TRBJ2-5,13,TRBV18,ASSRAAGVEETQY
TRBJ1-3,13,TRBV5-1,ASSLDPGLRNTIY
TRBJ2-7,13,TRBV23-1,ASSHERGRGAEQY
TRBJ2-2,12,TRBV19,ATGDGRPTGELF
TRBJ2-5,11,TRBV7-8,ASSFGRQETQY
TRBJ2-3,11,TRBV5-4,ASNLAGADTQY
TRBJ1-1,14,TRBV5-1,ASSHQGTGEGTEAF
TRBJ1-4,10,TRBV12-5,ARPIREEKLF
TRBJ2-1,14,TRBV30,AWIPGQGLADNEQF
TRBJ1-1,11,TRBV30,AWSGVMNTEAF
TRBJ2-7,12,TRBV28,ASSLGGGAYEQY
TRBJ2-3,11,TRBV15,ATAPDRGHTQY
TRBJ2-5,14,TRBV5-1,ASSFPSPGGEETQY
TRBJ2-7,13,TRBV5-6,ASSLGTGDLYEQY
TRBJ2-2,18,TRBV19,ASSRGPGTSGRADTGELF
TRBJ2-7,11,TRBV6-5,ASSYSEAAKQY
TRBJ1-2,12,TRBV29-1,SVEDLDTGYGYT
TRBJ2-5,14,TRBV5-4,ASSLGTSGRGETQY
TRBJ2-7,12,TRBV7-8,ASSLDSGTYEQY
TRBJ1-5,12,TRBV10-3,AISRGGENQPQH
TRBJ2-1,15,TRBV4-2,ASSQVRPGQGGNEQF
TRBJ1-6,13,TRBV27,ASSLRQGINSPLH
TRBJ1-1,12,TRBV11-1,ASSLDREATEAF
TRBJ1-1,11,TRBV5-6,ASSLTVNTEAF
TRBJ2-7,12,TRBV5-1,ASSEDRGAGEQY